The 28 T cell receptor beta chains below were found in one sample sequenced in a study of CD8 T cells in ankylosing spondylitis. The study's findings and limits: A TCR beta motif made of several highly homologous variants seemed typical of ankylosing spondylitis blood.

In TCRdb, the 5' RACE reads were re-called with MiXCR into one record per CDR3 protein. The sample has a few hundred thousand distinct CDR3 sequences; over 9.5% are singletons. No antigen has been identified for these receptors. The sequenced material came from blood, either unsorted or a sorted T cell fraction (not recorded which). Source of these receptors: a male donor with ankylosing spondylitis.

The CDR3 DNA reads TGTGCCAGCAGCCTAGGGACAGGGTTTTTGGATGAGCAGTTCTTC. Translating it yields CASSLGTGFLDEQFF. The chain links TRBV11-3 to TRBJ2-1; 9 bases align to TRBD1. V trimming: 5 bases; J trimming: 8 bases; junction bases outside the gene matches: 10. Germline CDR1 reads SGHNT; CDR2 reads YENEEA. The length of the CDR3 is 15 residues.

The chain is built from TRBV15 and TRBJ1-5; a weak D match, TRBD1 (6 bases). This CDR3 contains 14 residues. CDR1 is LNHNV and CDR2 is YYDKDF in the germline V gene (reference sequence). V was clipped by 3 bases and J by 3 bases, with 9 bases between them. The CDR3 nucleotides read TGTGCCACCAGCAGCAGGGGAAACAATCAGCCCCAGCATTTT. It is translated as CATSSRGNNQPQHF.

The sample holds a few counts of this clonotype. The chain employs TRBV7-2 and TRBJ2-5; TRBD1 matches 7 bases. Germline loops: CDR1 SGHTA, CDR2 FQGNSA. This CDR3 is built from 14 residues. V was pared by 6 bases and J by 5 bases, with 9 bases of the junction left unmatched. The CDR3 here is CASSGDSFYETQYF. Written as DNA, the CDR3 is TGTGCCAGCAGTGGGGACAGCTTCTATGAGACCCAGTACTTC.

V and J are TRBV7-2 and TRBJ2-5; D is unresolved. CDR3 length: 15 residues. Trimming removed 3 bases at V and 5 bases at J, with 16 bases between. Germline assignment: CDR1 SGHTA and CDR2 FQGNSA. The CDR3 nucleotides are TGTGCCAGCAGCTTGGTGGCCAACCCAGCTGAGACCCAGTACTTC. This codes for CASSLVANPAETQYF.

This clonotype was seen more than once but under ten times. The CDR3 nucleotides are TGTGCCAGCAGTAATAATTTCGGGACACCCCTACCGCAGTACGTC. This gives the protein CASSNNFGTPLPQYV. The rearrangement joins TRBV6-1 to TRBJ2-7; perhaps TRBD1 as D (6 bases). The germline gives CDR1 MNHNS, CDR2 SASEGT. Trimming cost V 5 bases and J 9 bases, with 23 bases left between them. The CDR3 spans 15 residues.

This clonotype came up many times. This chain connects TRBV12-3 or TRBV12-4 to TRBJ1-2, with TRBD1 identical over 8 bases. This CDR3 region has 15 residues. The V gene end was trimmed by 5 bases and the J gene end by 6 bases; junction bases not matched to a gene: 11. CDR3 DNA: TGTGCCAGCAGTGAATTAGGACAGGGCGTCGATGGCTACACCTTC. Residues: CASSELGQGVDGYTF.

In this sample, this clonotype turned up a few times. The chain is built from TRBV4-2 and TRBJ2-1, with 13 nucleotides matching TRBD2. Germline CDR1 is LGHNA and CDR2 is YNFKEQ. The CDR3 sequence is 14 residues long. V lost 4 bases and J lost 6; bases outside the gene matches: 0. Here the CDR3 reads CASSRTSGGNEQFF. In DNA, the CDR3 is TGTGCCAGCAGCCGGACTAGCGGGGGCAATGAGCAGTTCTTC.

This clonotype was found once. J is TRBJ2-3 and V is TRBV20-1; 9 bases are shared with TRBD2. This CDR3 spans 15 amino acids. Germline V gene lookup returns CDR1 DFQATT and CDR2 SNEGSKA (reference sequence). V dropped 2 bases and J dropped 6; count of bases not matched to a gene: 9. The CDR3 DNA reads as TGCAGTGCTAGAAATAGCGGGAGCCCACTGGATACGCAGTATTTT. Amino acid sequence: CSARNSGSPLDTQYF.

J is TRBJ2-5 and V is TRBV12-3 or TRBV12-4; 11 nucleotides align to TRBD2. This CDR3 comprises 18 residues. Unmatched junction bases numbered 18, after V lost 10 bases and J lost 2 bases. The CDR3 DNA reads as TGTGCCATCAGGCTACGGGTAGCGGGAGGGCCTGAACAAGAGACCCAGTACTTC. It is translated as CAIRLRVAGGPEQETQYF.

The rearrangement joins TRBV5-1 to TRBJ1-1; 8 bases are a match to TRBD1. Germline CDR1 and CDR2: SGHRS and YFSETQ. This CDR3 has 15 amino acids. Germline trimming cut 3 bases from V and 4 bases from J; bases unmatched to any gene: 8. In DNA, the CDR3 is TGCGCCAGCAGCTCGGGGACAGGTCGGGGCACTGAAGCTTTCTTT. This translates into CASSSGTGRGTEAFF. Full variable domain (missing parts from reference TRBV5-1 and TRBJ1-1): KAGVTQTPRYLIKTRGQQVTLSCSPISGHRSVSWYQQTPGQGLQFLFEYFSETQRNKGNFPGRFSGRQFSNSRSEMNVSTLELGDSALYLCASSSGTGRGTEAFFGQGTRLTVV.

J is TRBJ2-1 and V is TRBV7-9, with D possibly being TRBD2 (5 bases). V dropped 5 bases and J dropped 2 bases, with 10 bases sitting between them. The germline CDR1 and CDR2 sequences are SEHNR and FQNEAQ (reference sequence). This CDR3 spans 14 amino acids. Here the CDR3 DNA reads TGTGCCAGCAGCAGCCCTAGCACCTACAATGAGCAGTTCTTC. Translated: CASSSPSTYNEQFF.

The V gene is TRBV20-1, the J gene TRBJ2-5, with 10 bases aligning to TRBD1. CDR3 length: 14 residues. Trimming at V came to 6 bases and at J to 2 bases, leaving 6 bases not matched to a gene. CDR1 and CDR2 from the germline V gene are DFQATT and SNEGSKA (reference sequence). CDR3 region: CSATDRGFQETQYF. The CDR3 coding sequence is TGCAGTGCCACGGACAGGGGGTTTCAAGAGACCCAGTACTTC.

The gene calls are TRBV5-1 and TRBJ1-5; maybe TRBD1 (5 bases). Germline V gene lookup returns CDR1 SGHRS and CDR2 YFSETQ. Trimming took off 0 bases at V and 7 bases at J, with 14 bases between the two ends. The CDR3 sequence is 15 residues long. In nucleotides, the CDR3 is TGCGCCAGCAGCTTGGAGAGAGGGGAAGGCCAGCCCCAGCATTTT. Translated: CASSLERGEGQPQHF. The variable domain in full, completed from reference TRBV5-1 and TRBJ1-5, reads KAGVTQTPRYLIKTRGQQVTLSCSPISGHRSVSWYQQTPGQGLQFLFEYFSETQRNKGNFPGRFSGRQFSNSRSEMNVSTLELGDSALYLCASSLERGEGQPQHFGDGTRLSIL.

The V call is TRBV6-5, the J call TRBJ2-5; D is unresolved. The CDR3 has 14 amino acids. In germline, CDR1 is MNHEY, CDR2 SVGAGI. The germline V and J ends were trimmed by 1 base and 1 base, with 7 bases remaining between them. The DNA for the CDR3 is TGTGCCAGCAGTTACTTGAGCAGCCAAGAGACCCAGTACTTC. This codes for CASSYLSSQETQYF.

This chain links TRBV3-1 with TRBJ2-3; D not certain. The V end lost 3 bases, the J end lost 0 bases, and 4 bases lay between the germline ends. The germline gives CDR1 LGHDT, CDR2 YNNKEL (reference sequence). The CDR3 sequence is 13 residues long. The CDR3 DNA reads TGTGCCAGCAGCCAGACTAGCACAGATACGCAGTATTTT. Protein product: CASSQTSTDTQYF.

This clonotype was seen only a few times. The chain has TRBV5-1 and TRBJ2-2; D is possibly TRBD1 (5 bases). Germline CDR1 is SGHRS and CDR2 is YFSETQ. This CDR3 contains 15 residues. V dropped 1 base and J dropped 5 bases, with 12 bases sitting between them. The CDR3 region has the DNA TGCGCCAGCAGCTTGTGGCAGGGCGCAACCGGGGAGCTGTTTTTT. It encodes CASSLWQGATGELFF.

V usage is TRBV30 and J usage is TRBJ1-1; 8 nucleotides align to TRBD1. The V and J ends lost 3 bases and 0 bases, in that order; junction bases with no gene match: 12. Germline V gene data show CDR1 as GTSNPN and CDR2 as SVGIG (reference sequence). CDR3 length: 17 amino acids. CDR3 in amino acids: CAWSGDRGPNMNTEAFF. The CDR3 nucleotides are TGTGCCTGGAGCGGTGACAGGGGCCCAAATATGAACACTGAAGCTTTCTTT.

The J gene is TRBJ2-1, the V gene TRBV11-3; 10 positions agree with TRBD2. Germline CDR1 is SGHNT and CDR2 is YENEEA. The CDR3 spans 13 residues. After removal of 6 bases from V and 9 bases from J, the junction contained 5 bases not matched to a gene. The CDR3 spells CASRSGRASEQFF. CDR3 DNA: TGTGCCAGCAGGAGCGGGAGGGCCAGTGAGCAGTTCTTC.

In this sample, this clonotype turned up many times. This rearrangement joins TRBV5-1 to TRBJ1-1, with no clear D. The germline V and J ends were trimmed by 2 bases and 3 bases, with 8 bases remaining between them. The CDR3 is 13 residues long. Germline CDR1 reads SGHRS; CDR2 reads YFSETQ. The CDR3 bases are TGCGCCAGCAGCTTCAACAGAGACACTGAAGCTTTCTTT. This encodes CASSFNRDTEAFF.

The chain recombines TRBV7-9 with TRBJ2-7; TRBD2 aligns across 14 bases. V trimming: 5 bases; J trimming: 9 bases; junction bases outside the gene matches: 6. Germline V CDR1 and CDR2: SEHNR, FQNEAQ (reference sequence). The CDR3 length is 14 residues. CDR3 loop: CASSPGLAGVWQYF. CDR3 in DNA: TGTGCCAGCAGCCCGGGACTAGCGGGAGTCTGGCAGTACTTC.

This clonotype was seen at least ten times. The genes are TRBV5-1 and TRBJ2-5; 7 positions agree with TRBD2. V shed 5 bases, J shed 6 bases, and the junction held 13 bases outside the gene matches. The V gene's germline CDR1 is SGHRS and CDR2 YFSETQ. The CDR3 has 15 amino acids. The CDR3 bases are TGCGCCAGCAGAGGAGAGCCGGGGGGATTGAAGACCCAGTACTTC. The encoded protein is CASRGEPGGLKTQYF.

A note on this clonotype: The final CDR3 position lacks the conserved phenylalanine or tryptophan, pointing to a likely read error. V is TRBV3-1 and J is TRBJ1-5; D is perhaps TRBD1 (5 bases). The germline CDR1 and CDR2 sequences are LGHDT and YNNKEL (reference sequence). The CDR3 has 14 amino acids. V shed 4 bases and J shed 4 bases, with 11 bases lying between them. This chain's CDR3 is CASSPRRGNQPQHC. The CDR3 nucleotides read TGTGCCAGCAGCCCTAGACGGGGGAATCAGCCCCAGCATTGT.

V gene TRBV13 combines with J gene TRBJ2-1; D possibly corresponds to TRBD1 (6 bases). Germline CDR1 reads PRHDT; CDR2 reads FYEKMQ (reference sequence). V gave up 3 bases and J gave up 7 bases, with 13 bases separating them. CDR3 length equals 14 residues. CDR3 DNA sequence: TGTGCCAGCAGCTTCTGGCAGGGGTTGAATGAGCAGTTCTTC. Protein product: CASSFWQGLNEQFF.

This clonotype was found a few times. This sequence joins TRBV7-9 and TRBJ2-7; a possible D gene is TRBD1 (6 bases). The germline gives CDR1 SEHNR, CDR2 FQNEAQ (reference sequence). The CDR3 spans 13 residues. V was trimmed by 5 bases and J by 3 bases, leaving 11 bases between them. The CDR3: CASSADSDYEQYV. The CDR3 nucleotides are TGTGCCAGCAGCGCGGACAGTGACTACGAGCAGTACGTC.

This clonotype was found a few times. The CDR3 is CASSPPQAYTQYF. The CDR3 nucleotides read TGTGCCAGCTCACCGCCACAGGCGTATACGCAGTATTTT. The chain carries TRBV18 and TRBJ2-3, with D perhaps matching TRBD1 (5 bases). The germline V gene has CDR1 KGHSH and CDR2 LQKENI. CDR3 length equals 13 residues. V was shortened by 3 bases and J by 7 bases, with 11 bases between the two germline ends.

This chain connects TRBV5-1 to TRBJ2-5; 7 bases map to TRBD1. The ends lost 1 base at V and 3 bases at J; junction bases unmatched: 6. CDR3 length: 15 amino acids. The germline V gene encodes CDR1 SGHRS and CDR2 YFSETQ. The chain's CDR3 is CASSLWSGGEETQYF. CDR3 DNA sequence: TGCGCCAGCAGCTTGTGGTCAGGGGGAGAAGAGACCCAGTACTTC. Full variable domain (outside the CDR3, taken from reference TRBV5-1 and TRBJ2-5): KAGVTQTPRYLIKTRGQQVTLSCSPISGHRSVSWYQQTPGQGLQFLFEYFSETQRNKGNFPGRFSGRQFSNSRSEMNVSTLELGDSALYLCASSLWSGGEETQYFGPGTRLLVL.

This chain joins TRBV5-5 and TRBJ1-3; D unclear. Germline CDR1 and CDR2: SGHKS and YYEKEE (reference sequence). V gave up 0 bases and J gave up 3 bases, with 13 bases separating them. This CDR3 contains 16 residues. Here the CDR3 reads CASSLVHRTDGNTIYF. The DNA of the CDR3 is TGTGCCAGCAGCTTGGTGCACCGGACGGATGGAAACACCATATATTTT.

This clonotype was recorded at least ten times. The gene calls are TRBV12-3 or TRBV12-4 and TRBJ2-1; tentatively, D is TRBD1 (6 bases). The length of the CDR3 is 12 residues. V dropped 5 bases and J dropped 9 bases, with 11 bases sitting between them. CDR3 DNA sequence: TGTGCCAGCAGTCTACAGGGTTTTGAGCAGTTCTTC. This encodes CASSLQGFEQFF.